By share, the clone carrying this T cell receptor beta chain counts as medium-sized. Its specificity is unknown. As processed by the authors: Built for papillary thyroid cancer, a distant-metastasis classifier drew on CDR3 differences across clinicopathological groups. TCRdb recomputed clones from the PCR reads via MiXCR. These V and J calls originate from TCRdb's pipeline instead of the authors' own analysis. Of over 20,000 clones in the sample, roughly 24% are singletons; the top ten hold roughly 18%. Nobody among the patients had been given any treatment before thyroid surgery. This entry comes from a study of metastatic and nonmetastatic thyroid tumors. Study context: Malignant thyroid and benign thyroid patients provided blood and tumor or nodule tissue whose repertoires were compared. General study points: When malignant thyroid tumors were compared with benign nodules, TCR beta diversity was reportedly significantly higher in the malignant tumors. This held in both blood and tumor samples.

The CDR3 spans 15 residues. The V gene end was trimmed by 4 bases and the J gene end by 2 bases; junction bases not matched to a gene: 7. Germline-derived CDR1 and CDR2 are MDHEN and SYDVKM. This TCR was recovered from a male donor with papillary thyroid cancer or a benign thyroid nodule (not recorded which). Some clones in this sample may be carry-over from other donors' samples. The rearrangement joins TRBV28 to TRBJ1-2, with TRBD1 matching 7 bases. The sequencing sample was made of blood. CDR3 nucleotides: TGTGCCAGCAGTTCTCCAGCGACAGGGAACTATGGCTACACCTTC. It translates to CASSSPATGNYGYTF.